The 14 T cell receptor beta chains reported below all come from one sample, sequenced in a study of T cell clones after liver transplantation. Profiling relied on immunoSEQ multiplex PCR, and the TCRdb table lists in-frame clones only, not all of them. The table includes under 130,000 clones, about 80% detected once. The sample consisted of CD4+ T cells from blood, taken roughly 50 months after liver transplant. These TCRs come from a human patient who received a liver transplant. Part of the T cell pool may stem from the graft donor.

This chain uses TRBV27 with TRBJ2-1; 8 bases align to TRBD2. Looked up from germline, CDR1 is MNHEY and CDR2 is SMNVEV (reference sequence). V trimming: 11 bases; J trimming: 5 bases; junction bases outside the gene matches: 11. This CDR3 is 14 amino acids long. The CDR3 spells CAARSRGGNNEQFF. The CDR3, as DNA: TGTGCCGCCAGGTCACGGGGGGGCAACAATGAGCAGTTCTTC.

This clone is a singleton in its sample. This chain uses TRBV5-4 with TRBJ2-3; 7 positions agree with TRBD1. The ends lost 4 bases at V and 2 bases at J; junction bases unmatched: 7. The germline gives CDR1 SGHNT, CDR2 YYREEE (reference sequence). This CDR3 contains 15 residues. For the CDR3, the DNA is TGTGCCAGCAGCCATCCGGGACAGCACACAGATACGCAGTATTTT. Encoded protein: CASSHPGQHTDTQYF.

In DNA form, the CDR3 reads TGCGCCAGCAGTGAGATTGGACAGGGACCTTACGAGCAGTACTTC. Translation: CASSEIGQGPYEQYF. The chain links TRBV10-1 to TRBJ2-7; 8 bases match TRBD1. After removal of 2 bases from V and 4 bases from J, the junction contained 7 bases not matched to a gene. Germline assignment: CDR1 WNHNN and CDR2 SYGVQD (reference sequence). The CDR3 runs to 15 residues.

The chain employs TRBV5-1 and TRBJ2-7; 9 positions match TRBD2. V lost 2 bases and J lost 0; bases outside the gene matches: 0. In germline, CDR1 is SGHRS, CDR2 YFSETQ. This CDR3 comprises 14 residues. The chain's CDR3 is CASSLAGGSYEQYF. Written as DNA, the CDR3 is TGCGCCAGCAGCTTAGCGGGGGGCTCCTACGAGCAGTACTTC.

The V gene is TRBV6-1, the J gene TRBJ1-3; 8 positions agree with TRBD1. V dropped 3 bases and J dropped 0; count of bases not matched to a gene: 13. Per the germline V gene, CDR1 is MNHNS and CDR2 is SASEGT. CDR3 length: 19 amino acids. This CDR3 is CASSDRTGMRVFSGNTIYF. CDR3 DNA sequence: TGTGCCAGCAGTGACCGGACAGGGATGAGGGTTTTCTCTGGAAACACCATATATTTT.

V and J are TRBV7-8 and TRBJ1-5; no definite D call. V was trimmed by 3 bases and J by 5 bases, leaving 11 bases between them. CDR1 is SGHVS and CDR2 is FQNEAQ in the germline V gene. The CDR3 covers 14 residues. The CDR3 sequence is CASSFFVSDQPQHF. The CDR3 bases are TGTGCCAGCAGCTTCTTTGTTTCGGATCAGCCCCAGCATTTT.

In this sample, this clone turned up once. The CDR3 loop is CASSSGPSSYNEQFF. The CDR3 DNA sequence: TGCGCCAGCAGCTCGGGCCCTAGCTCCTACAATGAGCAGTTCTTC. V and J are TRBV5-1 and TRBJ2-1, with D hard to call. Trimming cost V 3 bases and J 0 bases, with 10 bases left between them. CDR3 length: 15 residues. From germline, CDR1 is SGHRS and CDR2 YFSETQ.

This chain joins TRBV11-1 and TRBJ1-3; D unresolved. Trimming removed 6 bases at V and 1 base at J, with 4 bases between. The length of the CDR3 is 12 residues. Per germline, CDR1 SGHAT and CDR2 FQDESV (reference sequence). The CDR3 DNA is TGTGCCAGCAGTTTATCTGGAAACACCATATATTTT. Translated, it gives CASSLSGNTIYF.

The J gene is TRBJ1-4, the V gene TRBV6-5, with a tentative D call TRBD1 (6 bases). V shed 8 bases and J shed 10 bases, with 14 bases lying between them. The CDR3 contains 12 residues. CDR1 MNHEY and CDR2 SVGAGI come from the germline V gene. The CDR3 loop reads CASRIQGGKLFF. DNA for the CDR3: TGTGCCAGCCGAATACAGGGCGGAAAACTGTTTTTT.

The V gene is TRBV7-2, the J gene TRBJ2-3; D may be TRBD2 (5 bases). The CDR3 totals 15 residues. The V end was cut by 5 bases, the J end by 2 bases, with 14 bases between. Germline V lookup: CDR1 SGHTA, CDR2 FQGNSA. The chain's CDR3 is CASSPGLLITDTQYF. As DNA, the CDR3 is TGTGCCAGCAGCCCAGGACTTTTAATCACAGATACGCAGTATTTT.

In DNA form, the CDR3 reads TGTGCCAGCACCCCTTCCGACAGCCCCTCTGGAAACACCATATATTTT. Its protein product is CASTPSDSPSGNTIYF. V gene TRBV7-9 combines with J gene TRBJ1-3, with D maybe TRBD1 (5 bases). The CDR3 has 16 residues. CDR1 is SEHNR and CDR2 is FQNEAQ in the germline V gene (reference sequence). Deletions cut 7 bases from V and 0 bases from J, with 16 bases between.

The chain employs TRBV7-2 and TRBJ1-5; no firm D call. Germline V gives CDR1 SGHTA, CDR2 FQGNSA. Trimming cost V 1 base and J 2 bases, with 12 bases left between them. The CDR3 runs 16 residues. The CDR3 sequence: CASSLVGQVGNQPQHF. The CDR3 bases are TGTGCCAGCAGCTTAGTAGGGCAGGTAGGCAATCAGCCCCAGCATTTT.

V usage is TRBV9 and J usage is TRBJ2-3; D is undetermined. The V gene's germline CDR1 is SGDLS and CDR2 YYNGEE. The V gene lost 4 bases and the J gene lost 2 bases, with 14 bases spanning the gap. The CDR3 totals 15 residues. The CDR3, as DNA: TGTGCCAGCAGCCTAATACCATCCTCCACAGATACGCAGTATTTT. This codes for CASSLIPSSTDTQYF.

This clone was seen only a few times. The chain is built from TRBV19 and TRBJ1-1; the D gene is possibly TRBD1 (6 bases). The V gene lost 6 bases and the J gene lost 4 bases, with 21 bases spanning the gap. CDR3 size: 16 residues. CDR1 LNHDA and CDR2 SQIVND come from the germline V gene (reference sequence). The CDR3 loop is CASRKQGGHGSTEAFF. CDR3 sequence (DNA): TGTGCCAGTAGAAAACAGGGTGGTCACGGGAGCACTGAAGCTTTCTTT.